What follows are 29 T cell receptor beta chains derived from one specimen sequenced in a study of T cells in Graves' hyperthyroidism and ophthalmopathy. Authors of the study amplified TCR beta CDR3 regions from RNA transcripts. During a first-round RT-PCR of the TCR CDR3, the HTBI primer set was used. One entry per CDR3 protein, called by TCRdb with MiXCR from the multiplex PCR reads. The sample lists fewer than 600,000 distinct CDR3 sequences; around 14% were seen once. Sequencing was carried out using blood. These receptor sequences come from a woman aged 18 to 35 with Graves' hyperthyroidism.

This clonotype was found many times. The chain joins TRBV5-1 to TRBJ2-2, with D perhaps matching TRBD1 or TRBD2 (5 bases each). The CDR3 sequence is 16 residues long. Germline CDR1 is SGHRS and CDR2 is YFSETQ. V was shortened by 2 bases and J by 3 bases, with 14 bases between the two germline ends. The CDR3 sequence is CASSFNWGRDTGELFF. As DNA, the CDR3 is TGCGCCAGCAGCTTTAATTGGGGGAGAGACACCGGGGAGCTGTTTTTT.

Points on this clonotype: Compared with germline, one end of the junction differs, possibly owing to a read error. The chain links TRBV11-3 to TRBJ2-3, with 15 bases fitting TRBD2. Germline V gene lookup returns CDR1 SGHNT and CDR2 YENEEA. This CDR3 is built from 16 residues. The DNA for the CDR3 is TGTGCCAGCAGCCCCGGGACTAGCGGGAGGACAGATACTCAGTGTTTT. Protein product: CASSPGTSGRTDTQCF.

This clonotype occurred a few times. Here the CDR3 reads CASSDGFGEQYV. Here the CDR3 DNA reads TGTGCCAGCAGTGACGGGTTTGGCGAGCAGTACGTC. V and J are TRBV6-1 and TRBJ2-7; D is undetermined. The V end lost 3 bases, the J end lost 6 bases, and 9 bases lay between the germline ends. The CDR3 runs 12 residues. CDR1 is MNHNS and CDR2 is SASEGT in the germline V gene.

Only a few counts were recorded for this clonotype. The chain recombines TRBV20-1 with TRBJ1-1, with a weak D call TRBD1 (5 bases). The CDR3 contains 13 residues. Looked up from germline, CDR1 is DFQATT and CDR2 is SNEGSKA (reference sequence). V was pared by 5 bases and J by 3 bases, with 13 bases between. This CDR3 reads CSALTGVYTEAFF. In DNA form, the CDR3 reads TGCAGTGCTCTTACAGGCGTTTACACTGAAGCTTTCTTT.

As concerns this clonotype: A read error may explain this, as a much larger clone is one base away. The chain joins TRBV27 to TRBJ2-1; 12 nucleotides match TRBD1. The end of the DNA fits TRBJ2-7 better, so the J call may be wrong. The CDR3 contains 15 residues. Germline-derived CDR1 and CDR2 are MNHEY and SMNVEV (reference sequence). The CDR3 region has the DNA TGTGCCAGCAGTTCCGGGACAGGGGGCTGGAATGAGCAGTACTTC. Amino acid sequence: CASSSGTGGWNEQYF.

The rearrangement links TRBV20-1 to TRBJ1-2, with 10 bases fitting TRBD1. J lost 4 bases, V lost 1 base, and 3 bases had no gene match. There are 14 residues in the CDR3. Germline assignment: CDR1 DFQATT and CDR2 SNEGSKA (reference sequence). The CDR3 coding sequence is TGCAGTGCTAGAGGACAGGGGGCGTCCTATGGCTACACCTTC. Its translation: CSARGQGASYGYTF.

The CDR3 region has the DNA TGTGCCAGCAGTTCCCGGACAGATATTCAGCCCCAGCATTTT. Protein: CASSSRTDIQPQHF. The rearrangement links TRBV27 to TRBJ1-5; tentative D call: TRBD1 (6 bases). V lost 4 bases to trimming and J lost 6 bases, with 13 bases between them. CDR3 size: 14 residues. Germline CDR1 MNHEY, CDR2 SMNVEV (reference sequence).

This clonotype was detected many times. The chain joins TRBV30 to TRBJ2-4, with 8 bases fitting TRBD1. With 5 bases clipped from V and 8 bases from J, the junction kept 8 bases outside the gene matches. This CDR3 spans 13 amino acids. CDR1 is GTSNPN, CDR2 SVGIG, per germline (reference sequence). The CDR3 loop is CAWGQGAVDIQYF. The CDR3 coding sequence is TGTGCCTGGGGACAGGGAGCGGTGGACATTCAGTACTTC.

This clonotype turned up a few times. The chain joins TRBV9 to TRBJ1-4; 9 nucleotides match TRBD1. Germline V gene lookup returns CDR1 SGDLS and CDR2 YYNGEE. This CDR3 spans 14 amino acids. The V gene end was trimmed by 4 bases and the J gene end by 3 bases; junction bases not matched to a gene: 1. DNA for the CDR3: TGTGCCAGCAGCCGACAGGGGGCTAATGAAAAACTGTTTTTT. Translating gives CASSRQGANEKLFF.

This chain connects TRBV7-8 to TRBJ1-4; unclear D gene. The CDR3 covers 13 residues. CDR1 SGHVS and CDR2 FQNEAQ come from the germline V gene. Trimming cost V 9 bases and J 2 bases, with 10 bases left between them. The CDR3, as DNA: TGTGCCAGTAGGAGATTTACTAATGAAAAACTGTTTTTT. Translating gives CASRRFTNEKLFF.

This clonotype was detected ten times or more. The CDR3 coding sequence is TGTGCCAGCAGTTTCCCCGGGACTAGCCTCACAGATACGCAGTATTTT. Its translation is CASSFPGTSLTDTQYF. The V gene is TRBV12-3 or TRBV12-4, the J gene TRBJ2-3; TRBD2 aligns across 9 bases. V trimming: 3 bases; J trimming: 2 bases; junction bases outside the gene matches: 6. There are 16 residues in the CDR3.

This clonotype was detected only a few times. The gene calls are TRBV4-2 and TRBJ2-4; either TRBD1 or TRBD2 may fit D (5 bases each). V lost 0 bases and J lost 8, with 17 bases in between. Germline V lookup: CDR1 LGHNA, CDR2 YNFKEQ. This CDR3 is built from 16 residues. CDR3: CASSQDPGAKADIQYF. The CDR3 DNA sequence: TGTGCCAGCAGCCAAGACCCCGGGGCTAAGGCGGACATTCAGTACTTC.

This clonotype was found many times. V gene TRBV5-1 combines with J gene TRBJ1-1; 10 nucleotides agree with TRBD1. V was pared by 3 bases and J by 7 bases, with 9 bases of the junction left unmatched. Per the germline V gene, CDR1 is SGHRS and CDR2 is YFSETQ. The CDR3 contains 15 residues. CDR3 sequence reads: CASSYLTGGRGEAFF. The CDR3, as DNA: TGCGCCAGCAGCTACCTGACAGGGGGCAGAGGTGAAGCTTTCTTT.

This chain connects TRBV6-7 to TRBJ2-7; D gene uncertain. TRBV6-7 is filed as an ORF, its function uncertain. With 8 bases removed from V and 5 bases from J, the gap between germline ends came to 31 bases. This CDR3 spans 18 amino acids. CDR3 DNA sequence: TGTGCCAGCCAAACACCCCACGGTAGGTTCGGAGCTCCCGACGAGCAGTACTTC. Translating it yields CASQTPHGRFGAPDEQYF.

The rearrangement links TRBV6-4 to TRBJ2-1; no firm D call. V gave up 2 bases and J gave up 5 bases, with 4 bases separating them. CDR3 length: 12 residues. Germline values: CDR1 MRHNA, CDR2 SNTAGT. CDR3 sequence reads: CASSDLDNEQFF. CDR3 sequence (DNA): TGTGCCAGCAGTGACCTCGACAATGAGCAGTTCTTC.

This clonotype was counted many times. V gene TRBV2 combines with J gene TRBJ1-1, with 7 nucleotides matching TRBD1. The ends lost 6 bases at V and 5 bases at J; junction bases unmatched: 3. Germline CDR1 is SNHLY and CDR2 is FYNNEI. There are 12 residues in the CDR3. CDR3 DNA: TGTGCCAGCAGCCAGACAGGGACTGAAGCTTTCTTT. It encodes CASSQTGTEAFF.

This clonotype was recorded many times. The chain carries TRBV18 and TRBJ2-7; D call uncertain. The ends were cut back, 0 bases at V and 5 bases at J, with 8 bases in the middle. There are 13 residues in the CDR3. The V gene's germline CDR1 is KGHSH and CDR2 LQKENI. The CDR3 DNA is TGTGCCAGCTCACCACCGGGCGCCGACGAGCAGTACTTC. Protein: CASSPPGADEQYF.

This clonotype was seen many times. The chain combines TRBV30 with TRBJ1-1, with D unresolved. Germline V CDR1 and CDR2: GTSNPN, SVGIG (reference sequence). The ends were cut back, 6 bases at V and 5 bases at J, with 13 bases in the middle. The CDR3 has 12 amino acids. CDR3 bases: TGTGCCTGTGAAGCGCCGGGGACTGAAGCTTTCTTT. Its translation: CACEAPGTEAFF.

This clonotype was seen repeatedly, ten times or more. This chain uses TRBV7-9 with TRBJ1-1; D is undetermined. The CDR3 has 12 residues. CDR1 and CDR2 from the germline V gene are SEHNR and FQNEAQ (reference sequence). V lost 1 base and J 6 bases, leaving 6 bases between the germline ends. This CDR3 reads CASSLGHPEAFF. The CDR3 coding sequence is TGTGCCAGCAGCTTAGGCCACCCTGAAGCTTTCTTT. The full variable domain, completed using reference TRBV7-9 and TRBJ1-1, is DTGVSQNPRHKITKRGQNVTFRCDPISEHNRLYWYRQTLGQGPEFLTYFQNEAQLEKSRLLSDRFSAERPKGSFSTLEIQRTEQGDSAMYLCASSLGHPEAFFGQGTRLTVV.

This chain links TRBV20-1 with TRBJ1-2; TRBD1 is a possible D gene (5 bases). V lost 1 base and J lost 8, with 23 bases in between. The CDR3 is 16 residues long. CDR1 is DFQATT, CDR2 SNEGSKA, per germline (reference sequence). The chain's CDR3 is CSARGAGSSFVGGYTF. The CDR3 nucleotides are TGCAGTGCTAGAGGGGCAGGGTCCTCCTTCGTGGGAGGCTACACCTTC.

This clonotype was observed at least ten times. The gene calls are TRBV5-8 and TRBJ2-1; 9 positions agree with TRBD2. The length of the CDR3 is 14 residues. The J segment lost 8 bases and the V segment lost 0 bases, leaving 3 bases of the junction unmatched. CDR1 and CDR2 from the germline V gene are SGHTS and YDEGEE. CDR3 protein: CASSLEREVDEQFF. The CDR3 region has the DNA TGTGCCAGCAGCTTGGAGCGGGAGGTGGATGAGCAGTTCTTC. Using reference TRBV5-8 and TRBJ2-1 for the parts outside the CDR3, the full variable domain is EAGVTQSPTHLIKTRGQQATLRCSPISGHTSVYWYQQALGLGLQFLLWYDEGEERNRGNFPPRFSGRQFPNYSSELNVNALELEDSALYLCASSLEREVDEQFFGPGTRLTVL.

This clonotype was detected many times. The chain combines TRBV27 with TRBJ2-3; 11 bases match TRBD2. Germline trimming cut 2 bases from V and 2 bases from J; bases unmatched to any gene: 3. There are 16 residues in the CDR3. Germline V CDR1 and CDR2: MNHEY, SMNVEV (reference sequence). CDR3 bases: TGTGCCAGCAGTTTACGACTAGCGGGAATCACAGATACGCAGTATTTT. It yields the protein CASSLRLAGITDTQYF.

This clonotype was observed many times. CDR3 loop: CASSEGSSGTDTQYF. The CDR3 nucleotides read TGTGCCAGCAGTGAAGGATCTAGCGGCACAGATACGCAGTATTTT. The V and J genes are TRBV6-1 and TRBJ2-3; D might be TRBD2 (6 bases). Looked up from germline, CDR1 is MNHNS and CDR2 is SASEGT. The ends were cut back, 1 base at V and 1 base at J, with 9 bases in the middle. The CDR3 runs 15 residues.

This chain links TRBV9 with TRBJ1-6, with TRBD1 as a possible D gene (5 bases). Germline values: CDR1 SGDLS, CDR2 YYNGEE. The CDR3 runs to 15 residues. The V end lost 2 bases, the J end lost 6 bases, and 12 bases lay between the germline ends. CDR3 residues: CASSVTGAGNSPLHF. The CDR3 DNA sequence: TGTGCCAGCAGCGTTACAGGTGCGGGTAATTCACCCCTCCACTTT.

This chain links TRBV5-1 with TRBJ1-2; D might be TRBD1 (6 bases). CDR3 length equals 17 residues. The germline V gene has CDR1 SGHRS and CDR2 YFSETQ. The germline V and J ends were trimmed by 0 bases and 2 bases, with 17 bases remaining between them. The CDR3 spells CASSLGGPPRANYGYTF. In nucleotides, the CDR3 is TGCGCCAGCAGCTTGGGGGGGCCACCTCGAGCAAACTATGGCTACACCTTC.

This clonotype was seen ten or more times. The chain is built from TRBV6-5 and TRBJ1-2; no reliable D call. The germline gives CDR1 MNHEY, CDR2 SVGAGI. The CDR3 is 11 amino acids. The V and J ends lost 4 bases and 4 bases respectively, with 4 bases between them. The DNA of the CDR3 is TGTGCCAGCAGTTCCACCTATGGCTACACCTTC. It codes for CASSSTYGYTF.

This clonotype was picked up many times. V and J are TRBV3-1 and TRBJ2-1; tentatively, D is TRBD2 (6 bases). The germline gives CDR1 LGHDT, CDR2 YNNKEL (reference sequence). Trimming left V 5 bases short and J 3 bases short, with 11 bases between. The CDR3 length is 14 residues. The CDR3 DNA follows: TGTGCCAGCAGCTACGGACTAATCTACAATGAGCAGTTCTTC. Translated, it gives CASSYGLIYNEQFF.

A remark on this clonotype: A read error is possible here, since a much larger clone lies one base away. The rearrangement links TRBV5-1 to TRBJ2-1; 10 positions agree with TRBD2. Germline values: CDR1 SGHRS, CDR2 YFSETQ. This CDR3 comprises 16 residues. CDR3 coding DNA: TGCGCCTCTCTTCCGCGGAGCGGGAGGGGGTACAATGGGCAGTTCTTC. This translates into CASLPRSGRGYNGQFF.

This chain connects TRBV6-5 to TRBJ1-6; maybe TRBD1 (5 bases). Trimming took 2 bases from V and 6 from J, leaving 14 bases between them. CDR1 and CDR2 (germline): MNHEY, SVGAGI. The CDR3 loop spans 16 amino acids. The CDR3 protein is CASSYPPEQVNSPLHF. The CDR3 DNA reads TGTGCCAGCAGTTACCCGCCCGAACAGGTTAATTCACCCCTCCACTTT.